The 11 T cell receptor beta chains reported below all come from one sample, sequenced in a study of patients and donors after allogeneic stem cell transplantation. TCRdb re-called the RT-PCR reads through MiXCR, storing one row per CDR3 protein. The sample lists 150,000 to 250,000 distinct CDR3 sequences; 35% to 50% were seen once. The sequenced material came from blood, either unsorted or a sorted T cell fraction (not recorded which). The receptors here all came from a human donor who was either an allogeneic HSCT recipient or a stem cell or donor lymphocyte infusion donor (not recorded which). It is not recorded whose cells these are; they may come from a transplant donor.

This rearrangement joins TRBV5-6 to TRBJ2-1; no firm D call. Trimming stripped 2 bases from V and 4 bases from J, with 13 bases between. Germline CDR1 SGHDT, CDR2 YYEEEE. This CDR3 spans 15 amino acids. The CDR3 protein is CASSFFSGRYNEQFF. CDR3 nucleotides: TGTGCCAGCAGCTTTTTTTCAGGACGTTACAATGAGCAGTTCTTC.

The gene calls are TRBV7-2 and TRBJ1-4; D remains unclear. The CDR3 contains 15 residues. Deletions cut 2 bases from V and 0 bases from J, with 7 bases between. Per the germline V gene, CDR1 is SGHTA and CDR2 is FQGNSA. The CDR3 DNA sequence: TGTGCCAGCAGCTTACAAAGGGCAACTAATGAAAAACTGTTTTTT. Translated, it gives CASSLQRATNEKLFF.

The chain combines TRBV11-2 with TRBJ2-1; D may be TRBD2 (6 bases). The V gene's germline CDR1 is SGHAT and CDR2 FQNNGV. The V end lost 4 bases, the J end lost 0 bases, and 10 bases lay between the germline ends. The CDR3 has 15 residues. CDR3 nucleotides: TGTGCCAGCAGCTCCACCGGGAGCTCCTACAATGAGCAGTTCTTC. This translates into CASSSTGSSYNEQFF.

The CDR3 is CASSLSGAPGNTIYF. The CDR3 DNA reads as TGTGCCAGCAGTTTATCAGGGGCGCCAGGAAACACCATATATTTT. The gene calls are TRBV12-3 or TRBV12-4 and TRBJ1-3, with D tentatively TRBD1 (6 bases). Trimming removed 2 bases from V and 4 bases from J, with 12 bases in between. This CDR3 has 15 residues.

The CDR3 sequence is CASRGEPNTEAFF. CDR3 DNA: TGTGCCAGCAGGGGGGAACCGAACACTGAAGCTTTCTTT. The genes are TRBV6-2 or TRBV6-3 and TRBJ1-1; D might be TRBD1 (5 bases). Trimming took 6 bases from V and 1 from J, leaving 9 bases between them. The germline V gene has CDR1 MNHEY and CDR2 SVGEGT. The CDR3 is 13 residues long.

This clonotype occurred a few times. This sequence joins TRBV27 and TRBJ1-1; D not certain. This CDR3 comprises 14 residues. The germline CDR1 and CDR2 sequences are MNHEY and SMNVEV (reference sequence). V was shortened by 3 bases and J by 0 bases, with 8 bases between the two germline ends. The CDR3 region has the DNA TGTGCCAGCAGTTTTTGGGAAGTGAACACTGAAGCTTTCTTT. This sequence encodes CASSFWEVNTEAFF.

This clonotype has just a few counts. The chain combines TRBV18 with TRBJ1-2, with D unresolved. This CDR3 is 12 amino acids long. Germline V gene sequence: CDR1 KGHSH, CDR2 LQKENI. The germline V and J ends were trimmed by 4 bases and 4 bases, with 7 bases remaining between them. Written as DNA, the CDR3 is TGTGCCAGCTCACGGGGAAGCTATGGCTACACCTTC. It is translated as CASSRGSYGYTF.

This sequence joins TRBV7-3 and TRBJ2-3; D perhaps matches TRBD2 (7 bases). V was cut by 4 bases and J by 2 bases, with 13 bases left in between. The germline V gene encodes CDR1 SGHTA and CDR2 FQGTGA. This CDR3 contains 15 residues. CDR3: CASSSQGTNTDTQYF. The CDR3 DNA reads TGTGCCAGCAGCTCTCAGGGGACTAACACAGATACGCAGTATTTT. Full variable domain (rest looked up from reference TRBV7-3 and TRBJ2-3): GAGVSQTPSNKVTEKGKYVELRCDPISGHTALYWYRQSLGQGPEFLIYFQGTGAADDSGLPNDRFFAVRPEGSVSTLKIQRTERGDSAVYLCASSSQGTNTDTQYFGPGTRLTVL.

This clonotype was counted between two and nine times. The CDR3 sequence is CASSLSGERTEAFF. The CDR3 DNA reads TGTGCCAGCAGCTTATCAGGGGAACGTACTGAAGCTTTCTTT. The chain combines TRBV7-9 with TRBJ1-1; TRBD1 might be the D (6 bases). V was clipped by 2 bases and J by 5 bases, with 12 bases between them. CDR3 size: 14 residues. The germline gives CDR1 SEHNR, CDR2 FQNEAQ (reference sequence).

The chain uses TRBV28 and TRBJ1-1; 10 bases are shared with TRBD1. The CDR3 has 16 amino acids. Per germline, CDR1 MDHEN and CDR2 SYDVKM. The V segment lost 4 bases and the J segment 3 bases; nucleotides outside the gene matches: 8. The CDR3 spells CASSSWTGGRDTEAFF. In DNA, the CDR3 is TGTGCCAGCAGTTCGTGGACAGGGGGAAGGGACACTGAAGCTTTCTTT.

This clonotype was detected only a few times. This chain connects TRBV19 to TRBJ1-1; D gene uncertain. The CDR3 is 12 amino acids. Germline CDR1 is LNHDA and CDR2 is SQIVND (reference sequence). Trimming took 5 bases from V and 1 from J, leaving 5 bases between them. The DNA of the CDR3 is TGTGCCAGTAGTGGCTGGAACACTGAAGCTTTCTTT. Translating gives CASSGWNTEAFF.